The 15 T cell receptor beta chains reported below all come from one sample, sequenced in a study of Graves' ophthalmopathy and Graves' hyperthyroidism. Amplification from RNA transcripts yielded the TCR beta CDR3 regions. RT-PCR was first run with HTBI primers, then multiplex PCR in a second round. TCRdb called the multiplex PCR reads again in MiXCR, with one record for every CDR3 protein. The table includes hundreds of thousands of distinct CDR3 sequences, approximately 21% detected once. The sequenced sample was peripheral blood. The receptors stem from a woman in her late teens or twenties with stable Graves' hyperthyroidism. Some clones in this sample may be carry-over from other donors' samples.

This clonotype has a count of ten or more. This rearrangement joins TRBV6-1 to TRBJ1-1; D is ambiguous. Trimming stripped 6 bases from V and 4 bases from J, with 15 bases between. The CDR3 length is 14 residues. Germline CDR1 and CDR2: MNHNS and SASEGT. Here the CDR3 reads CASSLQGLATEAFF. As DNA, the CDR3 is TGTGCCAGCAGCCTCCAAGGTTTGGCCACTGAAGCTTTCTTT.

In this sample, this clonotype turned up once. The chain is built from TRBV6-2 or TRBV6-3 and TRBJ2-7; tentative D call: TRBD2 (6 bases). Germline V gene data show CDR1 as MNHEY and CDR2 as SVGEGT. Trimming cost V 7 bases and J 2 bases, with 12 bases left between them. The CDR3 loop spans 13 amino acids. The CDR3 DNA sequence: TGTGCCAGCACCCCGACTAGAACCTACGAGCAGTACTTC. Translating it yields CASTPTRTYEQYF.

This clonotype was counted ten times or more. This rearrangement joins TRBV11-2 to TRBJ2-5; 11 positions agree with TRBD2. V dropped 3 bases and J dropped 4; count of bases not matched to a gene: 10. The CDR3 runs 17 residues. Germline V gene lookup returns CDR1 SGHAT and CDR2 FQNNGV. CDR3: CASSFAKLAGVGETQYF. Written as DNA, the CDR3 is TGTGCCAGCAGCTTTGCTAAACTAGCGGGAGTTGGAGAGACCCAGTACTTC.

This clonotype came up many times. CDR3 residues: CASSYNRAYEQYF. The CDR3 DNA reads as TGTGCCAGCAGTTACAACAGAGCCTACGAGCAGTACTTC. The chain links TRBV6-5 to TRBJ2-7, with D hard to call. V lost 2 bases and J 2 bases, leaving 7 bases between the germline ends. There are 13 residues in the CDR3. CDR1 MNHEY and CDR2 SVGAGI come from the germline V gene.

This clonotype has ten or more counts. V gene TRBV2 combines with J gene TRBJ1-3, with a tentative D call TRBD1 (5 bases). CDR3 length: 14 amino acids. Between the trimmed V and J ends, which lost 5 bases and 5 bases, there was a span of 13 bases. Per germline, CDR1 SNHLY and CDR2 FYNNEI. CDR3 in amino acids: CASSRGQPRNTIYF. Here the CDR3 DNA reads TGTGCCAGCAGTAGGGGCCAGCCCCGAAACACCATATATTTT.

Of note for this clonotype: This may be a read error, as it is one base from a much larger clone. Since no conserved phenylalanine or tryptophan closes the CDR3, a read error is the likely cause. The J gene is TRBJ2-2, the V gene TRBV20-1, with D possibly TRBD1 on 5 matching bases. The CDR3 is 16 amino acids. Germline V CDR1 and CDR2: DFQATT, SNEGSKA (reference sequence). V lost 0 bases and J 5 bases, leaving 16 bases between the germline ends. The CDR3 spells CSARDLRTQLTGELFL. The CDR3 bases are TGCAGTGCTAGAGATCTTAGGACACAATTGACCGGGGAGCTGTTTCTT.

This clonotype was picked up many times. V is TRBV19 and J is TRBJ1-5; D ambiguous. Germline assignment: CDR1 LNHDA and CDR2 SQIVND (reference sequence). Trimming removed 4 bases from V and 0 bases from J, with 4 bases in between. This CDR3 is 13 amino acids long. This CDR3 is CASSKGSNQPQHF. The DNA for the CDR3 is TGTGCCAGTAGTAAGGGTAGCAATCAGCCCCAGCATTTT.

This clonotype was observed many times. The chain recombines TRBV18 with TRBJ2-7; possible D gene TRBD2, 5 bases. Germline loops: CDR1 KGHSH, CDR2 LQKENI. Trimming removed 3 bases at V and 6 bases at J, with 12 bases between. This CDR3 has 13 residues. The CDR3: CASSPNGLGEQYF. CDR3 nucleotide sequence: TGTGCCAGCTCACCGAACGGACTGGGCGAGCAGTACTTC.

This clonotype was found once. The chain joins TRBV12-3 or TRBV12-4 to TRBJ1-2, with D maybe TRBD1 (5 bases). V was clipped by 2 bases and J by 6 bases, with 13 bases between them. This CDR3 contains 14 residues. The CDR3 DNA sequence: TGTGCCAGCAGTTTACGACAGAGTCATGATGGCTACACCTTC. It codes for CASSLRQSHDGYTF.

This clonotype was recorded many times. The chain employs TRBV6-5 and TRBJ2-5; D is perhaps TRBD2 (5 bases). There are 16 residues in the CDR3. CDR1 and CDR2 (germline): MNHEY, SVGAGI. V lost 2 bases, J lost 4 bases, and 17 bases lay in between. CDR3 in amino acids: CASSYGLYLGGETQYF. The CDR3 DNA follows: TGTGCCAGCAGTTACGGTCTCTACCTTGGAGGAGAGACCCAGTACTTC.

The chain combines TRBV6-1 with TRBJ1-5; D is unresolved. Trimming removed 8 bases at V and 0 bases at J, with 14 bases between. CDR1 is MNHNS and CDR2 is SASEGT in the germline V gene. The CDR3 runs 15 residues. The CDR3 DNA sequence: TGTGCCAGCGCCTCGGACCCATATAGCAATCAGCCCCAGCATTTT. Its protein product is CASASDPYSNQPQHF.

The table lists this clonotype with many counts. The chain is built from TRBV6-5 and TRBJ1-6; 8 nucleotides agree with TRBD1. Germline CDR1 reads MNHEY; CDR2 reads SVGAGI. There are 16 residues in the CDR3. With V trimmed by 5 bases and J by 0 bases, 3 bases remained unmatched. CDR3 in amino acids: CASSRDRSSYNSPLHF. CDR3 nucleotides: TGTGCCAGCAGTAGGGACAGGAGCTCCTATAATTCACCCCTCCACTTT.

The sample holds a few counts of this clonotype. This may stem from a read error, because a much larger clone lies one nucleotide away. The genes are TRBV11-2 and TRBJ1-3; D gene uncertain. This CDR3 spans 16 amino acids. Germline V gene data show CDR1 as SGHAT and CDR2 as FQNNGV. CDR3: CASSFDPGLSGNTICF. CDR3 coding DNA: TGTGCCAGCAGCTTCGACCCGGGCCTCTCTGGAAACACCATATGTTTT.

This clonotype was recorded at least ten times. This chain joins TRBV6-1 and TRBJ1-5; D is unresolved. The CDR3 has 14 amino acids. CDR1 and CDR2 from the germline V gene are MNHNS and SASEGT. V dropped 8 bases and J dropped 0 bases, with 11 bases sitting between them. The CDR3 DNA is TGTGCCAGCTCCAGGCCAGATAGCAATCAGCCCCAGCATTTT. Amino acid sequence: CASSRPDSNQPQHF.

The table lists this clonotype with many counts. The V and J genes are TRBV4-2 and TRBJ1-1; a possible D gene is TRBD1 (5 bases). V lost 6 bases and J lost 1, with 12 bases in between. The CDR3 sequence is 14 residues long. Germline V gives CDR1 LGHNA, CDR2 YNFKEQ. The CDR3 here is CASSLDTPNTEAFF. In nucleotides, the CDR3 is TGTGCCAGCAGTCTGGACACCCCGAACACTGAAGCTTTCTTT.